These 18 T cell receptor beta chains were sequenced from one sample in a study of T-cell memory formation after mild COVID-19. TCRdb fed the 5' RACE reads into MiXCR, producing one record per CDR3 protein. There are fewer than 350,000 distinct CDR3 sequences in the sample; about 13% occur only once, and approximately 22% lies in the top ten. What was sequenced was PBMCs or a T cell subset sorted from them (not recorded which). All receptors come from a man in his late teens or twenties who had mild COVID-19 (a few samples of this study predate the infection). Cell type and time point are not known.

The chain combines TRBV9 with TRBJ1-4; D is undetermined. V was trimmed by 0 bases and J by 8 bases, leaving 14 bases between them. Looked up from germline, CDR1 is SGDLS and CDR2 is YYNGEE. This CDR3 has 15 amino acids. The DNA for the CDR3 is TGTGCCAGCAGCGTAGGGGAGAGGGATGGAGAAAAACTGTTTTTT. As protein: CASSVGERDGEKLFF.

The table lists this clonotype with many counts. This chain uses TRBV20-1 with TRBJ1-1, with D possibly being TRBD1 (6 bases). CDR1 DFQATT and CDR2 SNEGSKA come from the germline V gene (reference sequence). The CDR3 runs to 14 residues. V dropped 0 bases and J dropped 3 bases, with 11 bases sitting between them. CDR3 nucleotide sequence: TGCAGTGCTAGAGATGGGGACACATACACTGAAGCTTTCTTT. Its translation is CSARDGDTYTEAFF.

This clonotype came up a few times. The gene calls are TRBV7-2 and TRBJ2-1; 7 positions match TRBD2. This CDR3 region has 12 residues. Per the germline V gene, CDR1 is SGHTA and CDR2 is FQGNSA. After removal of 1 base from V and 15 bases from J, the junction contained 6 bases not matched to a gene. CDR3 protein: CASSLVGLVSFF. CDR3 nucleotides: TGTGCCAGCAGCTTAGTTGGACTAGTTTCGTTCTTC.

The chain carries TRBV18 and TRBJ1-1; no firm D call. V was pared by 2 bases and J by 4 bases, with 8 bases between. The CDR3 covers 13 residues. Germline CDR1 KGHSH, CDR2 LQKENI. The CDR3 sequence is CASSPRACTEAFF. The CDR3 nucleotides are TGTGCCAGCTCACCAAGGGCTTGCACTGAAGCTTTCTTT.

This clonotype was detected a few times. The chain combines TRBV7-2 with TRBJ1-1; no definite D call. CDR3 length: 13 residues. Germline lookup yields CDR1 SGHTA and CDR2 FQGNSA. V lost 2 bases and J lost 6, with 10 bases in between. DNA for the CDR3: TGTGCCAGCAGCTTACAGGCAGGACCTGAAGCTTTCTTT. Translation gives CASSLQAGPEAFF.

The V gene is TRBV7-2, the J gene TRBJ1-5; 7 bases align to TRBD1. The trim removed 0 bases at V and 11 bases at J, leaving 7 bases unmatched. Germline CDR1 is SGHTA and CDR2 is FQGNSA. This CDR3 contains 14 residues. CDR3 in amino acids: CASSLAIGGEAQHF. The DNA of the CDR3 is TGTGCCAGCAGCTTAGCGATAGGGGGCGAGGCCCAGCATTTT.

The chain links TRBV7-2 to TRBJ2-3, with 8 bases fitting TRBD2. Trimming removed 1 base from V and 5 bases from J; junction bases left unmatched: 8. This CDR3 has 16 residues. The germline V gene encodes CDR1 SGHTA and CDR2 FQGNSA. CDR3 nucleotides: TGTGCCAGCAGCTTAGTGTCTGGGCGGGGGGTAGATACGCAGTATTTT. It codes for CASSLVSGRGVDTQYF.

This clonotype was seen a few times. This chain uses TRBV6-6 with TRBJ1-2; the D is unclear. The CDR3 is 12 residues long. Germline-derived CDR1 and CDR2 are MNHNY and SVGAGI (reference sequence). The ends were cut back, 7 bases at V and 6 bases at J, with 12 bases in the middle. CDR3 region: CASTSQGHGYTF. For the CDR3, the DNA is TGTGCCAGCACCTCTCAAGGTCATGGCTACACCTTC.

This clonotype was seen only a few times. The J gene is TRBJ2-1, the V gene TRBV24-1; possibly TRBD1 or TRBD2 for D (6 bases each). Germline V lookup: CDR1 KGHDR, CDR2 SFDVKD. V lost 4 bases and J lost 3, with 21 bases in between. The CDR3 has 18 amino acids. The CDR3 is CATSDNQGTGASYNEQFF. The CDR3 nucleotides are TGTGCCACCAGTGACAACCAGGGGACTGGGGCTAGCTACAATGAGCAGTTCTTC.

This clonotype was seen more than once but under ten times. This chain joins TRBV30 and TRBJ1-1; D possibly corresponds to TRBD1 (6 bases). Germline CDR1 reads GTSNPN; CDR2 reads SVGIG (reference sequence). V was shortened by 0 bases and J by 1 base, with 9 bases between the two germline ends. The CDR3 consists of 14 residues. CDR3 in DNA: TGTGCCTGGAGTGTACAGGGTGGGAACACTGAAGCTTTCTTT. It yields the protein CAWSVQGGNTEAFF.

This clonotype turned up a few times. The rearrangement links TRBV12-5 to TRBJ1-4; D may be TRBD1 (5 bases). V was shortened by 6 bases and J by 0 bases, with 8 bases between the two germline ends. Germline assignment: CDR1 LGHNT and CDR2 FRNRAP. CDR3 size: 14 residues. CDR3 region: CASGRGTTNEKLFF. In DNA, the CDR3 is TGTGCTAGTGGAAGGGGTACAACTAATGAAAAACTGTTTTTT.

This clonotype has only a few counts. J is TRBJ2-7 and V is TRBV7-2, with 9 bases identical to TRBD1. The germline V gene encodes CDR1 SGHTA and CDR2 FQGNSA. CDR3 length equals 13 residues. With V trimmed by 6 bases and J by 4 bases, 4 bases remained unmatched. The CDR3, as DNA: TGTGCCAGCAGTTGGGACAGGGATTACGAGCAGTACGTC. Protein product: CASSWDRDYEQYV.

The rearrangement joins TRBV29-1 to TRBJ2-5, with D possibly called TRBD1 or TRBD2 (5 bases each). The CDR3 contains 14 residues. CDR1 is SQVTM and CDR2 is ANQGSEA in the germline V gene. The V gene lost 1 base and the J gene lost 2 bases, with 11 bases spanning the gap. The CDR3 protein is CSVEGIGAQETQYF. CDR3 nucleotide sequence: TGCAGCGTTGAAGGAATCGGGGCTCAAGAGACCCAGTACTTC. Combining the CDR3 with reference TRBV29-1 and TRBJ2-5 gives the whole variable domain SAVISQKPSRDICQRGTSLTIQCQVDSQVTMMFWYRQQPGQSLTLIATANQGSEATYESGFVIDKFPISRPNLTFSTLTVSNMSPEDSSIYLCSVEGIGAQETQYFGPGTRLLVL.

This clonotype was seen many times. The V gene is TRBV5-1, the J gene TRBJ2-7, with a weak D call TRBD2 (6 bases). The CDR3 extends over 14 amino acids. V was cut by 3 bases and J by 6 bases, with 16 bases left in between. The V gene's germline CDR1 is SGHRS and CDR2 YFSETQ. The CDR3 spells CASSSGSQGGEQYF. In DNA form, the CDR3 reads TGCGCCAGCAGCTCGGGGAGCCAGGGAGGCGAGCAGTACTTC.

This sequence joins TRBV29-1 and TRBJ2-3; 8 bases align to TRBD2. CDR3 length equals 17 residues. V shed 4 bases, J shed 0 bases, and the junction held 12 bases outside the gene matches. The germline V gene has CDR1 SQVTM and CDR2 ANQGSEA. The CDR3 nucleotides read TGCAGCGTTGCGCCGGTAGCGGGGCGTCTCAGCACAGATACGCAGTATTTT. It is translated as CSVAPVAGRLSTDTQYF.

This clonotype was counted between two and nine times. The chain couples TRBV27 to TRBJ2-6; 10 nucleotides align to TRBD1. Germline CDR1 MNHEY, CDR2 SMNVEV (reference sequence). Unmatched junction bases numbered 5, after V lost 6 bases and J lost 12 bases. The CDR3 is made up of 13 amino acids. CDR3 nucleotides: TGTGCCAGCAGCGGGACAGGGGACCTCGTCCTGACTTTC. Its protein product is CASSGTGDLVLTF.

This clonotype was observed a few times. The gene calls are TRBV5-1 and TRBJ1-3; weak D call: TRBD1 (6 bases). Germline V CDR1 and CDR2: SGHRS, YFSETQ. Deletions cut 4 bases from V and 0 bases from J, with 14 bases between. CDR3 length equals 16 residues. The CDR3 loop reads CASSPQQGPSGNTIYF. The CDR3 DNA follows: TGCGCCAGCAGCCCACAACAGGGCCCCTCTGGAAACACCATATATTTT.

This chain uses TRBV4-2 with TRBJ1-3; 10 positions match TRBD1. Losses at the gene ends were 4 bases for V and 3 bases for J; bases not matched to a gene: 12. The CDR3 covers 18 residues. Looked up from germline, CDR1 is LGHNA and CDR2 is YNFKEQ. CDR3 nucleotide sequence: TGTGCCAGCAGCCCGAGACCGACGGACAGGGGGTTTGGAAACACCATATATTTT. Amino acid sequence: CASSPRPTDRGFGNTIYF.